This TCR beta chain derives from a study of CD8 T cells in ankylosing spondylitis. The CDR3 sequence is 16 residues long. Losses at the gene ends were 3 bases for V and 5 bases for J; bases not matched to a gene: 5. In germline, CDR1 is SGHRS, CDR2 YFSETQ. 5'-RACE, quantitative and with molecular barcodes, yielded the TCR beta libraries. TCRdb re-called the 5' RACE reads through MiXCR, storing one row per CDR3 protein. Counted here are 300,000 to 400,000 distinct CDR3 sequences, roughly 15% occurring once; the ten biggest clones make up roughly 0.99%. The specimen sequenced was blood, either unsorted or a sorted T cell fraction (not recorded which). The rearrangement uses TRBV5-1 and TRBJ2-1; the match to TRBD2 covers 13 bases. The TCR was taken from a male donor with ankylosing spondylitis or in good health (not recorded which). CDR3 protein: CASSSGLAGADNEQFF. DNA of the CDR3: TGCGCCAGCAGCTCCGGACTAGCGGGGGCAGACAATGAGCAGTTCTTC.